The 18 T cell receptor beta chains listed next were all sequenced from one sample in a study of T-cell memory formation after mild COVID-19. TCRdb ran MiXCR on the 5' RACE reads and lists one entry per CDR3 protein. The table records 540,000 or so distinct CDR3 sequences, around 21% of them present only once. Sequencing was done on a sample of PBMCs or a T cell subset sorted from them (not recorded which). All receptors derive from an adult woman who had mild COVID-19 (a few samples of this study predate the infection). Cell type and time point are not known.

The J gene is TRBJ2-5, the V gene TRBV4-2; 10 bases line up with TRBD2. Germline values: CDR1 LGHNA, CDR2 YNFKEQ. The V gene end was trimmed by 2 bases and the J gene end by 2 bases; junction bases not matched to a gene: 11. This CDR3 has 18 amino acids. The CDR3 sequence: CASSQTLGLAGVQETQYF. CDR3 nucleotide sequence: TGTGCCAGCAGCCAAACATTGGGTCTAGCGGGGGTACAAGAGACCCAGTACTTC.

In DNA form, the CDR3 reads TGCGCCAGCAGCCGAAGTACAGGGGTCACTCCCGAGACCCAGTACTTC. This sequence encodes CASSRSTGVTPETQYF. V and J are TRBV4-1 and TRBJ2-5; TRBD1 agrees at 7 bases. Losses at the gene ends were 4 bases for V and 5 bases for J; bases not matched to a gene: 13. The length of the CDR3 is 16 residues. CDR1 is MGHRA and CDR2 is YSYEKL in the germline V gene.

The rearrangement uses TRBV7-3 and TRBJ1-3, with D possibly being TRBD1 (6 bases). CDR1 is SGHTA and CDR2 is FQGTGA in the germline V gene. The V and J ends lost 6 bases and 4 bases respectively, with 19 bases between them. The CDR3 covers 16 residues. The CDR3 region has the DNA TGTGCCAGCAGTTTACCTCCCCAGGGGATCGGAAACACCATATATTTT. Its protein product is CASSLPPQGIGNTIYF.

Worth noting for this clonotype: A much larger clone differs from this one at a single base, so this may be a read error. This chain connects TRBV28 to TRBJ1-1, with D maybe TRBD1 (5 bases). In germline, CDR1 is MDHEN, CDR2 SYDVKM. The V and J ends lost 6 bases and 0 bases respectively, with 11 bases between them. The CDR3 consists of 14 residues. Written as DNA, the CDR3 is TGTGCCAGCAGCTCGGTACAGGTGAACACTGAAGCTTTCTTT. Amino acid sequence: CASSSVQVNTEAFF.

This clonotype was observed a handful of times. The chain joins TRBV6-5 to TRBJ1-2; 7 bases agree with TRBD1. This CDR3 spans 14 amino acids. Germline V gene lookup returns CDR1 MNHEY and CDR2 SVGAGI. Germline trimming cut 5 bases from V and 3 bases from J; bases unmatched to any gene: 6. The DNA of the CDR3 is TGTGCCAGCAGTAAGGACAGGCGACACTATGGCTACACCTTC. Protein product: CASSKDRRHYGYTF.

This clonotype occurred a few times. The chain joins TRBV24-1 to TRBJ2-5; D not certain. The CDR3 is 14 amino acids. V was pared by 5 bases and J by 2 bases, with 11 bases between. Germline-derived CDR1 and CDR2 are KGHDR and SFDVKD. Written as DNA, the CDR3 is TGTGCCACCAGTGGCTACAGACATCAAGAGACCCAGTACTTC. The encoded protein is CATSGYRHQETQYF.

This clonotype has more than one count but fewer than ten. DNA of the CDR3: TGTGCCAGCAGCGTACGGTCAGCCTTTAGGGGGGATACGCAGTATTTT. It codes for CASSVRSAFRGDTQYF. The V gene is TRBV9, the J gene TRBJ2-3, with a possible D match to TRBD1 (6 bases). Deletions cut 1 base from V and 6 bases from J, with 18 bases between. Germline lookup yields CDR1 SGDLS and CDR2 YYNGEE. This CDR3 has 16 amino acids.

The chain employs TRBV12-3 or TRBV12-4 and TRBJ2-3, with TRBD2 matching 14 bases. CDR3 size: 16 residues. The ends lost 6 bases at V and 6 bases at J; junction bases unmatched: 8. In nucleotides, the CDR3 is TGTGCCAGCAGCGGGACTAGCGGGAGCGGGAGGGATACGCAGTATTTT. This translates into CASSGTSGSGRDTQYF.

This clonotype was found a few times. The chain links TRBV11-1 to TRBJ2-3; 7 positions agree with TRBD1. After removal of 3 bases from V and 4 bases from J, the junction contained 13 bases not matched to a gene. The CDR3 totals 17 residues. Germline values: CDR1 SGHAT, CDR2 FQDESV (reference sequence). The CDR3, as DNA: TGTGCCAGCAGCTTTGTAGGGGGCGCGTCTGCCGCAGATACGCAGTATTTT. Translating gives CASSFVGGASAADTQYF. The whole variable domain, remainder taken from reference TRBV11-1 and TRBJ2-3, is EAEVAQSPRYKITEKSQAVAFWCDPISGHATLYWYRQILGQGPELLVQFQDESVVDDSQLPKDRFSAERLKGVDSTLKIQPAELGDSAMYLCASSFVGGASAADTQYFGPGTRLTVL.

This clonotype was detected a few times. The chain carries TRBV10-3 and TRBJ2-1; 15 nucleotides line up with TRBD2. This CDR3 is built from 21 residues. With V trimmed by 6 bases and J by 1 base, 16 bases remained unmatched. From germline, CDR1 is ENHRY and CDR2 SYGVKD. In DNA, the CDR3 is TGTGCCATCAGATCATCCCCGGGACTAGCGGGAGGAGGAGTATCCTACAATGAGCAGTTCTTC. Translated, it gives CAIRSSPGLAGGGVSYNEQFF.

CDR3: CASSSRTGRSTDTQYF. The CDR3 nucleotides read TGTGCCAGCAGTTCGCGGACAGGCCGAAGCACAGATACGCAGTATTTT. V usage is TRBV5-4 and J usage is TRBJ2-3; TRBD1 matches 7 bases. CDR1 SGHNT and CDR2 YYREEE come from the germline V gene (reference sequence). The CDR3 consists of 16 residues. V lost 5 bases, J lost 0 bases, and 9 bases stayed unmatched. The variable domain in full, completed from reference TRBV5-4 and TRBJ2-3, reads ETGVTQSPTHLIKTRGQQVTLRCSSQSGHNTVSWYQQALGQGPQFIFQYYREEENGRGNFPPRFSGLQFPNYSSELNVNALELDDSALYLCASSSRTGRSTDTQYFGPGTRLTVL.

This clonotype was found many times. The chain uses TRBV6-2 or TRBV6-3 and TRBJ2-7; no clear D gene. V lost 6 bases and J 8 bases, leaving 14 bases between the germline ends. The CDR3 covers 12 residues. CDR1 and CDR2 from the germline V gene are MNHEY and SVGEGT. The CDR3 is CASRDTGAQQYF. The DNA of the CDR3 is TGTGCCAGCAGGGATACGGGCGCCCAGCAGTACTTC.

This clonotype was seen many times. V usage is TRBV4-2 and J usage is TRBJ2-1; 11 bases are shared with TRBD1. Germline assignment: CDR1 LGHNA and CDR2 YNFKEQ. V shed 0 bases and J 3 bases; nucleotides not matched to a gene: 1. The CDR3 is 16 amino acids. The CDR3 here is CASSQDGTGGYNEQFF. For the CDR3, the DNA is TGTGCCAGCAGCCAAGATGGGACAGGGGGCTACAATGAGCAGTTCTTC.

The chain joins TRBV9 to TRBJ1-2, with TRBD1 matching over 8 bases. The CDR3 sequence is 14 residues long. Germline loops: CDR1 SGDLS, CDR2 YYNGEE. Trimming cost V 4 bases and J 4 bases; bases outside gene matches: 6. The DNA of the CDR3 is TGTGCCAGCAGCACGGGACAGGCAGTCTATGGCTACACCTTC. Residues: CASSTGQAVYGYTF.

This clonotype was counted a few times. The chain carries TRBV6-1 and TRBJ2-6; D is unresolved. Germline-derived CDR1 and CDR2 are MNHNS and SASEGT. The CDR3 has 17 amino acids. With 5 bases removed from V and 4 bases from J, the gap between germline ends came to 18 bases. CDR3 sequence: CASSFPTPQSGANVLTF. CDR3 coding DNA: TGTGCCAGCAGTTTCCCGACCCCACAGTCCGGGGCCAACGTCCTGACTTTC.

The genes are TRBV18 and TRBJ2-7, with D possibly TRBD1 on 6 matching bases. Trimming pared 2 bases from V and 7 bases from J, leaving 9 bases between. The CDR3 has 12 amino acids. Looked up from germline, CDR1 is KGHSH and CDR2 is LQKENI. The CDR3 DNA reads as TGTGCCAGCTCACCAGGGCAGGGGGAGCAGTACTTC. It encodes CASSPGQGEQYF. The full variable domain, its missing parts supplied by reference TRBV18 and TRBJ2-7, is NAGVMQNPRHLVRRRGQEARLRCSPMKGHSHVYWYRQLPEEGLKFMVYLQKENIIDESGMPKERFSAEFPKEGPSILRIQQVVRGDSAAYFCASSPGQGEQYFGPGTRLTVT.

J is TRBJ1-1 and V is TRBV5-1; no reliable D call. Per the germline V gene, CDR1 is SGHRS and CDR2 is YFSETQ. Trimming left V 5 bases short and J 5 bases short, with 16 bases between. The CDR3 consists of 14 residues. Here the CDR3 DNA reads TGCGCCAGCAGACCGGACCCAGGAAGGACTGAAGCTTTCTTT. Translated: CASRPDPGRTEAFF.

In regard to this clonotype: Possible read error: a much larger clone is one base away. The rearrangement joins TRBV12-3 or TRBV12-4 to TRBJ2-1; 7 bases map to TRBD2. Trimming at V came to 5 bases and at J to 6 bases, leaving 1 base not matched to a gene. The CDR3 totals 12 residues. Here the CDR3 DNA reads TGTGCCAGCAGTGGGACTATCAATGAGCAGTTCTTC. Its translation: CASSGTINEQFF.